This T cell receptor (beta chain) was identified in a study of T cell repertoires in cytomegalovirus infection. Using its own MiXCR run on the reads, TCRdb lists one record per CDR3 protein. The sample consists of 230,000 or so distinct CDR3 sequences, 35% to 40% of them appearing once. Germline CDR1 reads SGHTA; CDR2 reads FQGTGA. V was trimmed by 2 bases and J by 9 bases, leaving 11 bases between them. The CDR3 runs 13 residues. Details on this clonotype: Its antigen is undetermined.

This chain joins TRBV7-3 and TRBJ2-1, with D perhaps TRBD2 (6 bases). The clonotype originates from a human donor in good health (CMV status not recorded). Some clones in this sample may be carry-over from other donors' samples. The sample was CD8+ T cells from cultured PBMCs, taken from culture after CMV antigen stimulation. The CDR3 here is CASSLHPGGEQFF. The CDR3 DNA sequence: TGTGCCAGCAGCTTACATCCCGGGGGTGAGCAGTTCTTC. Supplemented by reference TRBV7-3 and TRBJ2-1, the full variable domain reads GAGVSQTPSNKVTEKGKYVELRCDPISGHTALYWYRQSLGQGPEFLIYFQGTGAADDSGLPNDRFFAVRPEGSVSTLKIQRTERGDSAVYLCASSLHPGGEQFFGPGTRLTVL.